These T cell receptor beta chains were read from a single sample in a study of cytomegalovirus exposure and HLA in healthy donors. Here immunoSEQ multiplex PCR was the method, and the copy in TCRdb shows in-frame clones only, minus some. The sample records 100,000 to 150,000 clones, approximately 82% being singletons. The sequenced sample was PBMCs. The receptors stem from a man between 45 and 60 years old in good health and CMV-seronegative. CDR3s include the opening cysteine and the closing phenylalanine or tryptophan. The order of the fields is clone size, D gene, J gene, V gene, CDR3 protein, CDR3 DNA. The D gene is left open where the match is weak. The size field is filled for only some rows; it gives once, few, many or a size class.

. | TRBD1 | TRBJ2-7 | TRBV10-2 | CASSIGQGYYEQYF | TGCGCCAGCAGTATCGGACAGGGGTATTATGAGCAGTACTTC
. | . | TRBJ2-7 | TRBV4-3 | CASSQDQGSSYEQYF | TGCGCCAGCAGCCAAGATCAGGGGAGCTCCTACGAGCAGTACTTC
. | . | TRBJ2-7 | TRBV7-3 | CASSLDLGYEQYF | TGTGCCAGCAGCTTAGACCTAGGCTACGAGCAGTACTTC
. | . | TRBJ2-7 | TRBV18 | CASSPPSAYEQYF | TGTGCCAGCTCACCACCGTCAGCCTACGAGCAGTACTTC
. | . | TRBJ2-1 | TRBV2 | CASSEIDNEQFF | TGTGCCAGCAGTGAAATAGACAATGAGCAGTTCTTC
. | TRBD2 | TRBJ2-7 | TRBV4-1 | CASSQEGSGASYEQYF | TGCGCCAGCAGCCAAGAAGGTAGCGGGGCGTCCTACGAGCAGTACTTC
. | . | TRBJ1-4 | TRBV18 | CASSQYSGDEEKLFF | TGTGCCAGCTCCCAATACAGTGGTGACGAGGAAAAACTGTTTTTT
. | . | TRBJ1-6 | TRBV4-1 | CASSQAGAVANSPLHF | TGCGCCAGCAGCCAAGCAGGGGCGGTGGCGAATTCACCCCTCCACTTT
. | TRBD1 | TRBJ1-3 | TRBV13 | CASRSQGVASGNTIYF | TGTGCCAGCAGATCACAGGGGGTCGCCTCTGGAAACACCATATATTTT
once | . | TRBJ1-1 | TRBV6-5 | CATRGGTEAFF | TGTGCCACACGGGGGGGCACTGAAGCTTTCTTT
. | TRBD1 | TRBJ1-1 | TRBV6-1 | CASSEGQGYWWAFF | TGTGCCAGCAGTGAAGGACAGGGGTATTGGTGGGCTTTCTTT
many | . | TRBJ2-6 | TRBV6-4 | CASSRDSGANVLTF | TGTGCCAGCAGTCGGGACTCTGGGGCCAACGTCCTGACTTTC
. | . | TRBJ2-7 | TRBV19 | CASSVHRAYEQYF | TGTGCCAGTAGTGTACACCGGGCCTACGAGCAGTACTTC
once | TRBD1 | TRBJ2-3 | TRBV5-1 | CASSPGQGLNTQYF | TGCGCCAGCAGCCCCGGACAGGGCCTAAATACGCAGTATTTT
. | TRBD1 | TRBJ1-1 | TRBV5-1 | CASSPQGWTGENTEAFF | TGCGCCAGCAGCCCCCAAGGTTGGACAGGAGAGAACACTGAAGCTTTCTTT
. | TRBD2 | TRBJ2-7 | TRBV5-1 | CASRYSSGGTRGSYEQYF | TGCGCCAGCAGATATTCCAGCGGGGGGACTCGGGGGTCCTACGAGCAGTACTTC
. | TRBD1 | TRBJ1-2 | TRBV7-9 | CASSSTGGSSNYGYTF | TGTGCCAGCAGCTCCACAGGGGGCTCTAGTAACTATGGCTACACCTTC